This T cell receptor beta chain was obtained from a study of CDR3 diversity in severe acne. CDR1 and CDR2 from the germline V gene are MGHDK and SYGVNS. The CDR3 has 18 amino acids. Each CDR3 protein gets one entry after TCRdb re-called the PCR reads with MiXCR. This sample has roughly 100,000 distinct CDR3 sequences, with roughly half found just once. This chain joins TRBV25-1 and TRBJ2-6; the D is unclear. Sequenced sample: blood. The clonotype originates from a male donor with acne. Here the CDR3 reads CASGLVRLQTSGANVLTF. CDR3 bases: TGTGCTAGTGGTTTGGTACGGCTACAGACCTCTGGGGCCAACGTCCTGACTTTC.